The 23 T cell receptor beta chains given below trace back to one sample, sequenced in a study of shared clonotypes between healthy human individuals. The assay was immunoSEQ multiplex PCR, and TCRdb's table has in-frame clones only and misses some. The sample lists 1.5 million to 2.5 million clones, less than 95% occurring once. Terminally differentiated effector memory CD45RA+ cells were left out of the naive CD8 fraction, which was CD45RO-negative and positively selected for CCR7. The sample taken for sequencing was naive CD8+ T cells sorted from blood. The source is a man younger than 35 in good health.

V and J are TRBV5-6 and TRBJ2-7; 11 bases map to TRBD2. The CDR3 runs to 17 residues. The germline V gene has CDR1 SGHDT and CDR2 YYEEEE. The V and J ends lost 4 bases and 0 bases, in that order; junction bases with no gene match: 9. The CDR3 reads CASSPKLAGADSYEQYF. CDR3 nucleotides: TGTGCCAGCAGCCCAAAACTAGCGGGGGCCGACTCCTACGAGCAGTACTTC.

Notes on this clone: This specimen includes other DNA sequences encoding the same CDR3. V and J are TRBV5-6 and TRBJ2-7, with TRBD1 matching 11 bases. The CDR3 has 14 residues. The V segment lost 3 bases and the J segment 4 bases; nucleotides outside the gene matches: 3. Germline V gives CDR1 SGHDT, CDR2 YYEEEE. Here the CDR3 DNA reads TGTGCCAGCAGCTGGGGACAGGGGGGTTACGAGCAGTACTTC. Residues: CASSWGQGGYEQYF.

The chain is built from TRBV27 and TRBJ1-2, with D unresolved. V lost 5 bases and J 4 bases, leaving 14 bases between the germline ends. Germline V gene sequence: CDR1 MNHEY, CDR2 SMNVEV (reference sequence). The CDR3 loop spans 14 amino acids. The CDR3 region is CASSPRSEGYGYTF. In DNA, the CDR3 is TGTGCCAGCAGTCCCCGGTCCGAGGGCTATGGCTACACCTTC.

In this sample, this clone turned up once. The chain links TRBV29-1 to TRBJ2-3; no reliable D call. Germline-derived CDR1 and CDR2 are SQVTM and ANQGSEA. The CDR3 covers 10 residues. Trimming stripped 7 bases from V and 2 bases from J, with 4 bases between. Here the CDR3 DNA reads TGCAGCGAATACACAGATACGCAGTATTTT. It codes for CSEYTDTQYF.

V usage is TRBV4-1 and J usage is TRBJ1-4, with TRBD1 as a possible D gene (5 bases). With 1 base removed from V and 4 bases from J, the gap between germline ends came to 10 bases. The CDR3 consists of 15 residues. Germline V gene data show CDR1 as MGHRA and CDR2 as YSYEKL. The CDR3 nucleotides read TGCGCCAGCAGCCAAGTGGGGGGGTTTAATGAAAAACTGTTTTTT. Translated, it gives CASSQVGGFNEKLFF.

The chain joins TRBV9 to TRBJ2-1; D possibly uses TRBD1 or TRBD2 (5 bases each). This CDR3 contains 15 residues. Trimming removed 0 bases at V and 8 bases at J, with 15 bases between. Per germline, CDR1 SGDLS and CDR2 YYNGEE. The CDR3 sequence is CASSVGHSRGDEQFF. CDR3 coding DNA: TGTGCCAGCAGCGTAGGGCACTCGAGGGGCGATGAGCAGTTCTTC.

This clone was seen more than once but under ten times. This chain connects TRBV19 to TRBJ1-6; D perhaps matches TRBD1 (6 bases). The germline gives CDR1 LNHDA, CDR2 SQIVND (reference sequence). This CDR3 is 14 amino acids long. V gave up 3 bases and J gave up 4 bases, with 7 bases separating them. The CDR3 protein is CASSMRGYNSPLHF. In DNA form, the CDR3 reads TGTGCCAGTAGTATGAGGGGGTATAATTCACCCCTCCACTTT.

The V and J genes are TRBV5-6 and TRBJ2-7, with TRBD2 identical over 7 bases. Germline CDR1 is SGHDT and CDR2 is YYEEEE. This CDR3 is 18 amino acids long. The trim removed 2 bases at V and 0 bases at J, leaving 14 bases unmatched. CDR3 nucleotides: TGTGCCAGCAGCTTTACATTCTTCTTGACTAGCCACTCCTACGAGCAGTACTTC. This sequence encodes CASSFTFFLTSHSYEQYF. The full variable domain, rest sourced from reference TRBV5-6 and TRBJ2-7, is DAGVTQSPTHLIKTRGQQVTLRCSPKSGHDTVSWYQQALGQGPQFIFQYYEEEERQRGNFPDRFSGHQFPNYSSELNVNALLLGDSALYLCASSFTFFLTSHSYEQYFGPGTRLTVT.

The chain links TRBV7-9 to TRBJ2-7; D call uncertain. Trimming removed 5 bases from V and 6 bases from J, with 23 bases in between. This CDR3 contains 16 residues. Per germline, CDR1 SEHNR and CDR2 FQNEAQ (reference sequence). CDR3 protein: CASSHTMTPTYIEQYF. DNA for the CDR3: TGTGCCAGCAGCCACACGATGACCCCGACGTATATCGAGCAGTACTTC.

The rearrangement uses TRBV7-6 and TRBJ1-1; 10 bases are shared with TRBD1. Germline-derived CDR1 and CDR2 are SGHVS and FNYEAQ. The CDR3 runs 18 residues. Trimming cost V 5 bases and J 3 bases; bases outside gene matches: 15. CDR3 coding DNA: TGTGCCAGCAGCGCACGTTGGGGGACAGGGGAGTGGGACACTGAAGCTTTCTTT. This gives the protein CASSARWGTGEWDTEAFF.

The chain uses TRBV7-9 and TRBJ2-7; no clear D. Germline CDR1 SEHNR, CDR2 FQNEAQ (reference sequence). With 0 bases removed from V and 2 bases from J, the gap between germline ends came to 5 bases. The CDR3 consists of 13 residues. CDR3 bases: TGTGCCAGCAGCTTAGCGGCGACCTACGAGCAGTACTTC. Its translation: CASSLAATYEQYF.

The chain links TRBV6-1 to TRBJ2-3, with 9 nucleotides matching TRBD1. The J segment lost 3 bases and the V segment lost 4 bases, leaving 2 bases of the junction unmatched. The length of the CDR3 is 14 residues. CDR1 and CDR2 (germline): MNHNS, SASEGT. CDR3 sequence reads: CASSADRGTDTQYF. CDR3 DNA sequence: TGTGCCAGCAGTGCGGACAGGGGAACAGATACGCAGTATTTT.

In nucleotides, the CDR3 is TGTGCCAGCAGCTTAGGGCAGGATCAATCTCATGGCTACACCTTC. The encoded protein is CASSLGQDQSHGYTF. The chain uses TRBV7-9 and TRBJ1-2; D is ambiguous. The CDR3 runs 15 residues. CDR1 SEHNR and CDR2 FQNEAQ come from the germline V gene (reference sequence). Trimming removed 1 base at V and 6 bases at J, with 15 bases between.

Turning to this clone: This sample includes further DNA sequences coding for the same CDR3. The gene calls are TRBV6-5 and TRBJ2-7, with TRBD1 matching over 8 bases. The germline gives CDR1 MNHEY, CDR2 SVGAGI. V was clipped by 0 bases and J by 2 bases; unmatched bases: 3. The CDR3 is 15 residues long. CDR3 nucleotide sequence: TGTGCCAGCAGTTACTCGGGGACAGGTCCCTACGAGCAGTACTTC. It codes for CASSYSGTGPYEQYF.

This clone was recorded once. The V call is TRBV16, the J call TRBJ2-7, with D hard to call. V lost 0 bases and J lost 4, with 7 bases in between. This CDR3 is 13 amino acids long. Germline CDR1 KGHSY, CDR2 FQNENV. CDR3 coding DNA: TGTGCCAGCAGCCAATCTGGGGAATACGAGCAGTACTTC. Residues: CASSQSGEYEQYF.

The chain carries TRBV9 and TRBJ2-3; the match to TRBD2 covers 8 bases. Germline CDR1 reads SGDLS; CDR2 reads YYNGEE. With V trimmed by 3 bases and J by 2 bases, 5 bases remained unmatched. The CDR3 contains 15 residues. This chain's CDR3 is CASSAGTSLTDTQYF. In DNA form, the CDR3 reads TGTGCCAGCAGCGCGGGGACTAGTCTCACAGATACGCAGTATTTT.

V and J are TRBV6-5 and TRBJ2-1; D not certain. Trimming removed 5 bases from V and 5 bases from J, with 13 bases in between. The CDR3 totals 14 residues. Germline V lookup: CDR1 MNHEY, CDR2 SVGAGI. Written as DNA, the CDR3 is TGTGCCAGCAGTGTAGTCGGACCCCACAATGAGCAGTTCTTC. It is translated as CASSVVGPHNEQFF.

The chain uses TRBV6-5 and TRBJ1-2, with TRBD1 matching 9 bases. The germline CDR1 and CDR2 sequences are MNHEY and SVGAGI. The length of the CDR3 is 16 residues. V lost 0 bases, J lost 6 bases, and 8 bases stayed unmatched. The CDR3 DNA reads TGTGCCAGCAGTTACTCGGGGACAGGGCCTGTCCATGGCTACACCTTC. Its translation is CASSYSGTGPVHGYTF.

The V gene is TRBV10-3, the J gene TRBJ1-1; 7 bases agree with TRBD1. This CDR3 region has 13 residues. Germline trimming cut 8 bases from V and 3 bases from J; bases unmatched to any gene: 6. CDR1 ENHRY and CDR2 SYGVKD come from the germline V gene. The CDR3 is CAIGQAWDTEAFF. The CDR3 DNA follows: TGTGCCATCGGACAGGCCTGGGACACTGAAGCTTTCTTT.

The CDR3 region has the DNA TGTGCCAGCAGTTTCAGTATCGGTGATCGGAGATCCTACGAGCAGTACTTC. It specifies CASSFSIGDRRSYEQYF. The rearrangement links TRBV27 to TRBJ2-7; the D is unclear. V shed 3 bases and J shed 1 base, with 19 bases lying between them. This CDR3 spans 17 amino acids. CDR1 and CDR2 (germline): MNHEY, SMNVEV (reference sequence).

The chain combines TRBV2 with TRBJ2-7, with D uncertain. Germline CDR1 and CDR2: SNHLY and FYNNEI. Trimming removed 2 bases at V and 3 bases at J, with 17 bases between. CDR3 length equals 16 residues. The CDR3 coding sequence is TGTGCCAGCAGTGAATTCGGAACTACAAGTGTCTACGAGCAGTACTTC. This gives the protein CASSEFGTTSVYEQYF.

This rearrangement joins TRBV13 to TRBJ2-1, with D hard to call. The CDR3 has 14 residues. From germline, CDR1 is PRHDT and CDR2 FYEKMQ (reference sequence). Trimming removed 5 bases from V and 8 bases from J, with 16 bases in between. The CDR3 DNA sequence: TGTGCCAGCAGCCTGACAACGGCCCCCCATGAGCAGTTCTTC. It specifies CASSLTTAPHEQFF.

The chain has TRBV27 and TRBJ2-7; TRBD2 matches at 7 bases. The CDR3 runs 16 residues. Per the germline V gene, CDR1 is MNHEY and CDR2 is SMNVEV (reference sequence). Trimming cost V 6 bases and J 2 bases; bases outside gene matches: 13. CDR3: CASRALASGLPYEQYF. The CDR3 bases are TGTGCCAGCAGGGCTTTGGCTAGCGGTCTACCCTACGAGCAGTACTTC.